A selection of T cell receptor beta chains follows, all from one sample in a study of tumor-infiltrating lymphocytes in glioblastoma multiforme. TCRdb re-analysed the multiplex PCR reads in MiXCR, keeping a single row per CDR3 protein. The sample carries some 15,000 distinct CDR3 sequences, more than 65% recorded once. Sequencing input: brain tumor tissue. The receptors come from a male donor with glioblastoma. Both conserved end residues are part of each CDR3. A D gene is named only where the DNA matches it firmly. Clone sizes are given selectively: once, few, many, or a class where the clone is expanded.

V gene	clone size	D gene	J gene	CDR3 protein	CDR3 DNA
TRBV20-1	NA	NA	TRBJ2-7	CSATLSMKYNEQYF	TGCAGTGCTACCCTTAGCATGAAATACAATGAGCAGTACTTC
TRBV20-1	NA	TRBD2	TRBJ2-7	CSTRGLAGGLYDQYF	TGCAGTACTAGAGGGCTAGCGGGAGGGTTGTACGATCAGTATTTC
TRBV20-1	few	NA	TRBJ2-1	CSARETLEPYNEQFF	TGCAGTGCTAGAGAGACCCTGGAGCCCTACAATGAGCAGTTCTTC
TRBV7-8	NA	NA	TRBJ2-1	CANCLARGPQVYNEQFF	TGTGCCAACTGCTTAGCGCGCGGCCCCCAAGTGTACAATGAGCAGTTCTTC
TRBV11-2	NA	NA	TRBJ2-7	CACSSWTLREQYF	TGTGCATGCAGCTCATGGACCCTCAGAGAGCAGTACTTC
TRBV7-9	once	NA	TRBJ2-1	CASSLGLEGDLDEQVF	TGTGCCAGCAGCTTAGGACTAGAGGGAGACCTCGATGAGCAAGTCTTC
TRBV11-2	NA	TRBD2	TRBJ2-7	CSNSLTSGPYEQYF	TGTTCCAACAGCTTAACTAGCGGGCCCTACGAGCAGTACTTC
TRBV29-1	NA	NA	TRBJ1-6	CSVARDKESPLHF	TGCAGCGTCGCCAGGGACAAGGAATCACCCCTCCACTTT
TRBV28	many	NA	TRBJ2-3	CASSPPSRHTDTQYF	TGTGCCAGCAGTCCCCCTAGCAGACACACAGATACGCAGTATTTT
TRBV20-1	NA	NA	TRBJ2-5	CSARAYQETQYF	TGCAGTGCCAGGGCCTACCAAGAGACCCAGTACTTC
TRBV20-1	NA	TRBD1	TRBJ2-7	CSARRTGGPYEQYF	TGCAGTGCCAGAAGGACAGGGGGCCCCTACGAGCAGTACTTC
TRBV11-2	NA	TRBD2	TRBJ2-7	CASCCGLAGYEQYF	TGTGCCAGCTGCTGCGGACTAGCGGGCTACGAGCAGTACTTC
TRBV6-6	NA	TRBD2	TRBJ2-3	CASSPISGNGGTQYF	TGTGCCAGCAGTCCTATTAGCGGGAATGGAGGAACGCAGTATTTT
TRBV12-3/TRBV12-4	NA	NA	TRBJ2-1	CASSSEGVRNEQFF	TGTGCCAGCAGTTCGGAGGGGGTACGTAATGAGCAGTTCTTC
TRBV11-2	NA	TRBD2	TRBJ2-7	CARSMNLAGNSYEQYF	TGTGCCAGGTCGATGAATTTAGCGGGTAACTCCTACGAGCAGTACTTC
TRBV11-3	NA	NA	TRBJ2-1	CAGSLVPDEQFF	TGTGCCGGTAGCTTAGTTCCCGATGAGCAATTCTTC
TRBV4-2	NA	NA	TRBJ2-7	CASSQLAARRSSYEQYF	TGTGCCAGCAGCCAATTAGCGGCGCGACGTAGCTCCTACGAGCAGTACTTC
TRBV10-3	NA	NA	TRBJ2-1	CAFSEPDEQNNEQSF	TGTGCCTTCAGTGAGCCGGACGAACAGAACAATGAGCAGTCCTTC
TRBV4-2	once	NA	TRBJ2-7	CASSGTGITGSYHF	TGTGCCAGCAGTGGAACCGGGATTACCGGGAGTTATCACTTC
TRBV20-1	NA	NA	TRBJ1-1	CSARWGGLGSEAFF	TGCAGTGCTAGATGGGGGGGACTTGGGTCTGAAGCTTTCTTT
TRBV11-2	NA	TRBD1	TRBJ1-2	CASSPETGVGYGFTF	TGTGCCAGCAGCCCGGAGACAGGGGTGGGCTATGGCTTCACCTTC
TRBV12-3/TRBV12-4	once	NA	TRBJ1-1	CASGADGVAEAFF	TGTGCCAGCGGGGCCGACGGGGTTGCTGAAGCTTTCTTT
TRBV20-1	NA	NA	TRBJ2-3	CSASPRTAPDTQYF	TGCAGTGCTAGTCCGAGGACAGCCCCAGATACGCAGTATTTT
TRBV11-1	NA	NA	TRBJ1-3	CVSSFTRDRNTIYF	TGTGTCAGCAGCTTCACCCGGGATCGAAACACCATATATTTT
TRBV6-6	NA	NA	TRBJ1-1	CASTDGGGGTEAFF	TGTGCCAGCACCGACGGTGGGGGAGGAACTGAAGCTTTCTTT
TRBV11-3	NA	TRBD2	TRBJ2-5	CAISTSGGRGEAQYF	TGTGCGATCAGTACCTCCGGCGGGAGAGGAGAGGCCCAGTACTTC
TRBV6-5	medium-sized	NA	TRBJ2-2	CASSYSRQIGELFF	TGTGCCAGCAGTTACTCTCGGCAGATCGGGGAGCTGTTTTTT
TRBV10-1	NA	NA	TRBJ2-2	CASSDQVGAGEPLF	TGCGCCAGCAGTGATCAGGTTGGCGCCGGAGAGCCGCTTTTT
TRBV6-1	once	NA	TRBJ1-5	CASSEAGETHQPQHF	TGTGCCAGCAGTGAAGCAGGGGAAACCCACCAGCCCCAGCATTTT
TRBV11-2	NA	NA	TRBJ1-1	CARSLVQWIAFF	TGTGCCAGGAGCTTAGTACAGTGGATAGCTTTCTTT
TRBV6-1	many	NA	TRBJ2-1	CASSSSKGLYNEQFF	TGTGCCAGCAGCAGCTCTAAGGGCCTATACAATGAGCAGTTCTTC
TRBV29-1	NA	TRBD1	TRBJ2-3	CSVDGWGDRGGDTQYF	TGCAGCGTCGACGGATGGGGGGACAGGGGAGGAGATACGCAGTATTTT
TRBV11-2	once	NA	TRBJ2-1	CASILIVNEQFF	TGTGCCAGCATCCTTATCGTCAATGAGCAGTTCTTC
TRBV28	NA	NA	TRBJ1-1	CVSSPGAYKAFF	TGTGTCAGCAGCCCTGGGGCCTACAAAGCTTTCTTT
TRBV20-1	NA	TRBD1	TRBJ2-4	CSARDPDRGTRKAENIRYF	TGCAGTGCTAGAGACCCGGACAGGGGGACTCGGAAAGCCGAAAACATTCGGTACTTC
TRBV30	NA	NA	TRBJ2-2	CAWSVHNTGELFF	TGTGCCTGGAGTGTACACAACACCGGGGAGCTGTTTTTT
TRBV6-2/TRBV6-3	NA	TRBD2	TRBJ2-3	CASSSIVSGGGDTQYF	TGTGCCAGCAGTTCGATCGTTAGCGGGGGAGGAGATACGCAGTATTTT
TRBV11-2	once	NA	TRBJ1-1	CASSLGREGTVAFF	TGTGCCAGCAGCTTAGGGCGAGAGGGAACTGTAGCTTTCTTT
TRBV6-1	NA	NA	TRBJ1-2	CASGHGGGYGYTF	TGTGCCAGTGGACATGGTGGTGGGTATGGCTACACCTTC
TRBV11-2	NA	NA	TRBJ2-1	CASSHIPNEQFF	TGTGCCAGCAGCCACATTCCCAATGAGCAGTTCTTC
TRBV11-2	NA	NA	TRBJ2-7	CASSPGTARGYEQYF	TGTGCCAGCAGCCCGGGGACCGCCCGGGGCTACGAGCAGTACTTC
TRBV11-2	NA	NA	TRBJ2-7	CASSSTWGNSYEQYF	TGTGCCAGCAGCTCCACGTGGGGAAATTCCTACGAGCAGTACTTC
TRBV6-6	NA	NA	TRBJ2-3	CASSDGLTGMQYF	TGTGCCAGCAGTGACGGCCTCACAGGTATGCAATATTTT
TRBV4-1	NA	NA	TRBJ2-5	CASSQEVREQETQYF	TGCGCCAGCAGCCAAGAAGTCAGGGAACAGGAGACCCAGTACTTC
TRBV24-1	NA	NA	TRBJ2-7	CVPSGGATYEQYF	TGTGTCCCCAGTGGCGGGGCTACCTACGAGCAGTACTTC
TRBV28	NA	NA	TRBJ2-1	CASSFMWSGRDSSYNEQFF	TGTGCCAGCAGTTTTATGTGGTCTGGTCGAGACAGCTCCTACAATGAGCAGTTCTTC
TRBV6-5	NA	NA	TRBJ2-1	CASSHSRGDDQFF	TGTGCCAGCAGTCACTCTAGGGGGGATGATCAGTTCTTC
TRBV7-3	NA	NA	TRBJ2-5	CASSLSGGAAETQYF	TGTGCCAGCAGCTTAAGTGGGGGGGCAGCGGAGACCCAGTACTTC
TRBV11-1	few	NA	TRBJ2-7	CASSLWGYEQYF	TGTGCCAGCAGCTTATGGGGATACGAGCAGTACTTC
TRBV6-5	NA	NA	TRBJ2-4	CASSYSSGVAKNIQYF	TGTGCCAGCAGTTACAGTTCGGGGGTAGCCAAAAACATTCAGTATTTC
TRBV6-6	few	NA	TRBJ1-5	CASSQGQGPQHF	TGTGCCAGCAGCCAGGGCCAGGGGCCCCAGCATTTT
TRBV4-1	once	NA	TRBJ2-1	CASSGNRGSYNEQFF	TGCGCCAGCAGCGGGAATAGGGGGTCCTACAATGAGCAGTTCTTC
TRBV11-3	NA	TRBD2	TRBJ2-3	CASSFSGGTDTQYF	TGTGCCAGCAGCTTTAGCGGGGGCACAGATACGCAGTATTTT
TRBV28	NA	TRBD2	TRBJ2-3	CASSLLLAGGRHTQYF	TGTGCCAGCAGCCTTCTCTTGGCGGGAGGGAGGCATACGCAGTATTTT
TRBV20-1	NA	NA	TRBJ1-4	CSARASRGTEKLFF	TGCAGTGCTAGAGCCTCCCGGGGCACTGAAAAACTGTTTTTT
TRBV6-1	NA	TRBD1	TRBJ2-2	CASRRDRPTGELFF	TGTGCCAGCAGACGGGACAGACCCACCGGGGAGCTGTTTTTT
TRBV14	NA	NA	TRBJ2-7	CATRHGAVGYKQYF	TGTGCCACCAGACACGGGGCTGTCGGCTACAAGCAGTACTTC
TRBV11-1	NA	NA	TRBJ2-2	CASSFMATDTGELFF	TGTGCTAGCAGCTTTATGGCGACGGACACCGGGGAGCTGTTCTTT